This T cell receptor (beta chain) was sequenced during a study of T cell clusters in autoimmune cytopenias. Multiplex touch-down PCR amplified TRB using TRB-A and TRB-B pools in one tube. TCRdb reprocessed the multiplex PCR reads, with one entry per CDR3 protein and no DNA. Reported are fewer than 6,000 distinct CDR3 sequences; the ten largest clones contain about 15%. Each sample's input was roughly 250 ng genomic DNA, some 38,000 genome equivalents. Findings and limits, study-wide: TRB repertoire shifts in secondary cytopenia and chronic lymphocytic leukemia mostly reflected lymphoma, not autoimmunity.

Its frequency marks this clonotype as medium-sized. Antigen unknown. Germline CDR1 reads SGHAT; CDR2 reads FQDESV (reference sequence). The CDR3 runs to 14 residues. The data were also submitted as part of a second study, on T cell repertoires in aging, cancer and after chemotherapy. That report adds: Age-matched healthy donors had significantly more diverse, less clonal blood TCR repertoires than untreated cancer patients.

The chain recombines TRBV11-1 with TRBJ2-2. The material sequenced was peripheral blood. The clonotype originates from a human donor in good health. The CDR3 sequence is CASTLARQGGELFF.